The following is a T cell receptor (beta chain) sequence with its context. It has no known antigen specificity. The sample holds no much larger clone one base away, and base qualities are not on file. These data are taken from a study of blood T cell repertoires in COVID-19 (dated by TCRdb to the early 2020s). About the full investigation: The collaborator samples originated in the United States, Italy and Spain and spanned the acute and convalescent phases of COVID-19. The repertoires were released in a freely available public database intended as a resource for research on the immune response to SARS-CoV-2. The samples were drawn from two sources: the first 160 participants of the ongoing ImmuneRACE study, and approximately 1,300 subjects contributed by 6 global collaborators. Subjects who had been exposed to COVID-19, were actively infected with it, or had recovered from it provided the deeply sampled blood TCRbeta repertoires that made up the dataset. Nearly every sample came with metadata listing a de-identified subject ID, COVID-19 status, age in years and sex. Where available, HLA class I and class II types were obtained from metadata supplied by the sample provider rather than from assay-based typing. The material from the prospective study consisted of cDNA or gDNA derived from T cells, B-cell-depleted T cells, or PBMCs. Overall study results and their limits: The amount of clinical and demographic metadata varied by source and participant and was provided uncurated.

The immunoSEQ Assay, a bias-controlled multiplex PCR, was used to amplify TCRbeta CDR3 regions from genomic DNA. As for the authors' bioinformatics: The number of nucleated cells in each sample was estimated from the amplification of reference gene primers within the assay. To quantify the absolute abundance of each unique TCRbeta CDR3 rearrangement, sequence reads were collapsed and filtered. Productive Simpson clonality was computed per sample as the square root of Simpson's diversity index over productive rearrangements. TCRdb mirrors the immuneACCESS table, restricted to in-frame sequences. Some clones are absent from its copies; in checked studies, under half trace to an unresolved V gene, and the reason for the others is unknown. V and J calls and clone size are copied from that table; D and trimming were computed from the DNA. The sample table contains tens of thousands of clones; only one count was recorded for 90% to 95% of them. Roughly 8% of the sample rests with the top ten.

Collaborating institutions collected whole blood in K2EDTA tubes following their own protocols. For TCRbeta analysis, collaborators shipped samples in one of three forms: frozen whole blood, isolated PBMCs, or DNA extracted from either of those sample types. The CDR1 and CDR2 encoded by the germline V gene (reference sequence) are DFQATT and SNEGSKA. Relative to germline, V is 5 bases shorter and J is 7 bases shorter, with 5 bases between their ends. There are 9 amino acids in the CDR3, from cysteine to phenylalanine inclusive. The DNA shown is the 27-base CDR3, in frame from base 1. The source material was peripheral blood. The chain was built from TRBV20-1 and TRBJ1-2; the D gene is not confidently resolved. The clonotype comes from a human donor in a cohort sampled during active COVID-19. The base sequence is TGCAGTGCTCCATCTGGCTACACCTTC. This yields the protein CSAPSGYTF.